The entry below gives a single T cell receptor (beta chain) sequence along with its context. The antigen this receptor binds is unknown. It has no much larger one-base neighbor in the sample; base qualities were not kept. The junction carries 16 bases between V and J, which are trimmed by 6 bases and 5 bases respectively. The germline V gene specifies MNHEY as CDR1 and SVGEGT as CDR2. Its CDR3 holds 14 amino acids, cysteine through phenylalanine. The only DNA kept is the CDR3, 42 bases in frame from the first base. The label giving this sample's treatment or condition can be read as: live attenuated yellow fever vaccine strain. At each blood-draw timepoint, two biological replicates of bulk PBMCs were collected. A standard Ficoll-Paque protocol was used to isolate PBMCs from peripheral blood. TriZol was used to extract RNA from bulk PBMCs, from CD4 and CD8 fractions, and from dextramer-positive and dextramer-negative fractions.

Synthesis of TCR cDNA relied on 5'RACE template switching, a step that introduced a universal primer site along with unique molecular identifiers. Priming for cDNA synthesis came from both the TCR alpha and TCR beta constant segments. Library amplification used two PCR steps, and the second PCR step added sample barcodes and sequencing adapters. Sequencing of the libraries was done on either Illumina HiSeq 2500 (2x100 bp) or NovaSeq (2x150 bp). In the authors' own workflow: MIGEC handled demultiplexing of reads and collapsing into UMI consensus sequences, while MiXCR performed V(D)J alignment. Vaccine-responding clonotypes were defined with edgeR using replicate PBMC samples, requiring FDR below 0.01 and a log2 fold change above 5 up to day 15. Each bulk clonotype was labeled CD4 or CD8 based on which sequenced repertoire, CD4 or CD8, contained the clonotype at higher abundance. TCRdb ran its own pipeline on the public reads, namely fastp trimming at Q25 and MiXCR clone calling, and kept in-frame beta chains. Rows with one shared CDR3 protein collapse into an entry with the most common genes and DNA. The V and J calls and clone size come from TCRdb's table, not from the authors' own analysis. For this sample there are almost 600,000 distinct CDR3 sequences; roughly 13% appear just once. The ten biggest clones cover roughly 13% of the sample.

This entry comes from a study of T cells after yellow fever vaccination (dated 2019 in TCRdb). Background for the entire study: Libraries from fractions with low cell numbers were prepared with the SMART-Seq v4 Ultra Low Input RNA kit. To follow T-cell clones before and after primary and booster YFV17D yellow fever vaccination, bulk TCR alpha and beta repertoires were sequenced over time. Two healthy male donors, one aged 18 to 29 and one aged 30 to 39 years, made up the cohort. Bulk PBMC replicates and cell subsets were isolated from blood drawn at multiple timepoints before and after both primary and secondary immunization. On the study overall, not on this receptor specifically: A small fraction of clonotypes appeared in both the CD4 and CD8 compartments, likely as a result of convergent recombination. The secondary T-cell response was found to be weaker but faster than the primary response, with a peak reached on day 5 rather than on day 15. Because the study included only a couple of donors, the extent to which the findings can be generalized is limited. Computational filtering was needed because FACS-sorted repertoires could contain abundant contaminating clonotypes from the bulk population. After the booster, most of the clones that had expanded following primary vaccination were detected again (around 97% of CD4 and around 90% of CD8), which suggests that memory was broadly maintained.

The sequence came from a man between 25 and 39 years old who received the YFV17D yellow fever vaccine. The chain uses TRBV6-2 or TRBV6-3 and TRBJ1-2; the D gene is not confidently resolved. Sequenced here: PBMCs, sampled on the day of the yellow fever booster vaccination. Here the CDR3 is given as CASSRDGIVYGYTF. The base sequence is TGTGCCAGCAGCAGAGACGGTATAGTGTATGGCTACACCTTC.